This TCR beta chain emerged from a study of cytomegalovirus exposure and HLA in healthy donors. Looking at the study overall: The roughly 130 validation repertoires were reported in a later analysis to have been generated on the same platform as the 666 first-cohort repertoires. The study, taken as a whole, reports: First-cohort TCR clusters were later found to tend to co-occur in the approximately 120 validation repertoires.

Sequencing used immunoSEQ multiplex PCR; TCRdb keeps in-frame clones, though not all of them. The sample has around 240,000 clones; nearly 90% are singletons. CDR1 is MDHEN, CDR2 SYDVKM, per germline. The CDR3 totals 14 residues. V lost 6 bases to trimming and J lost 5 bases, with 14 bases between them. Note on this clone: Its antigen is undetermined.

The chain joins TRBV28 to TRBJ1-5, with D perhaps matching TRBD1 (6 bases). The clonotype comes from a woman aged 18 to 35 in good health and CMV-seronegative. Specimen: PBMCs. The CDR3 protein is CASRPDSGDQPQHF. The CDR3 bases are TGTGCCAGCAGACCGGACAGCGGAGATCAGCCCCAGCATTTT. Variable domain in full (rest from reference TRBV28 and TRBJ1-5): DVKVTQSSRYLVKRTGEKVFLECVQDMDHENMFWYRQDPGLGLRLIYFSYDVKMKEKGDIPEGYSVSREKKERFSLILESASTNQTSMYLCASRPDSGDQPQHFGDGTRLSIL.